This T cell receptor (beta chain) was identified during a study of CD4 T cells in relation to SARS-CoV-2 and coronaviruses (dated by TCRdb to about 2021). As for the study more broadly: In the ViraFEST assay, PBMCs were grown with antigen for 9 to 10 days, and TCR beta CDR3s were then sequenced to identify antigen-specific clonal expansions. Across all 12 patients in the convalescent cohort, the median age was roughly 38 years, with a range of roughly 21 to 72 years. Among the approximately twelve convalescent patients, 8 males and 4 females were included, and two of the subjects were Hispanic. Using patient-derived lymphoblastoid cell lines, the shared crossreactive spike epitopes were mapped to their HLA restriction. Memory CD4+ T cell crossreactivity between SARS-CoV-2 and common cold coronavirus spike proteins was assessed at the TCR clonotype level in the study. The Adaptive Biotechnologies TCR-sequencing kit was used for samples from a few pre-COVID donors and for the naive versus memory experiments, whereas the other data were Illumina-based. For other donors in the study, expansion assays were sequenced with a different, Illumina-based TCR-beta assay.

Summary of the overall study and its limitations: Sequencing of naive versus memory cells indicated that the assay detects memory recall responses, not primary responses primed during culture. No donor contributed both pre-pandemic and post-infection samples, which limited tracing the source of pre-existing responses. In 65% to 70% of donors, memory CD4+ clonotypes turned up that crossrecognized SARS-CoV-2 and at least one common cold coronavirus spike. The study was constrained by small numbers of patients and of tested TCRs. Compared with monoreactive clones, crossreactive clones had significantly weaker SARS-CoV-2-driven expansion, a result consistent with antigenic imprinting. Crossreactivity analysis centred on spike protein, so crossreactivity against other viral proteins was not assessed.

To separate naive from memory CD4+ T cells, cryopreserved PBMCs first underwent CD4 enrichment and then EasySep naive CD4+ T cell enrichment. Sorted naive or memory CD4+ T cells (about 99,000) were cultured 1:1 with T cell-depleted PBMCs and CEF peptides for more than eight days. Each peptide culture condition was generally run in triplicate replicate wells. Ficoll-Paque PLUS gradient centrifugation was used to isolate PBMCs from either whole blood or leukapheresis product. PBMCs were either cryopreserved at -140°C or used fresh in the expansion assay. The QIAamp Micro DNA Kit was used to extract genomic DNA from the CD4+ T cells. Survey-level immunoSEQ TCR-beta sequencing was performed on DNA from CEF-cultured naive and memory CD4+ T cells. The original pipeline was this. During preprocessing, nonproductive sequences were discarded, as were any CDR3s that did not begin with C, did not end with F or W, or were shorter than 7 amino acids. Antigen-specific clonotypes were called with the MANAFEST web app on the basis of expansion relative to the reference and to other culture wells. To be counted as positive, a clone had to show significant expansion compared with the reference culture, at an FDR below 0.05, in 2 of 3 replicate wells. To be called positive, a clone also had to show significant expansion compared with every other tandem well and an odds ratio greater than 5. Cultured and uncultured naive and memory CD4+ repertoires were searched for previously identified spike- and CEF-reactive CDR3s. After three terminal residues were trimmed from each end, CDR3 homology was quantified as pairwise Levenshtein distance using the stringdist R package. TCRdb took over this immuneACCESS table, retaining in-frame rearrangements with V and J assigned. Such tables are incomplete; in checked studies, under half of the missing clones stem from an unresolved V gene, and the remainder is unexplained. D and trimming were read from the DNA, whereas the V and J calls and clone size are those reported in that table. The sample data list tens of thousands of clones, and more than 60% of these were observed just once. 2.8% of the sample belongs to the ten largest clones.

This clone was seen a few times. Its antigen has not been determined. No base quality information exists; no much larger clone differs at one position. The receptor was isolated from an adult with COVID-19. Sequenced input: memory CD4+ T cells from PBMCs, cultured in vitro. According to the study, the label for this sample's cell subset or site signals: memory (non-naive) CD4+ T cells.

The nucleotide sequence reads as follows: TGCGCCAGCAGCCAAAGTTACAACGGGAGGAACACTGAAGCTTTCTTT. Translated, this is CASSQSYNGRNTEAFF. The chain is made from TRBV4-1 and TRBJ1-1, with the D gene not confidently named. Reading from cysteine to phenylalanine, the CDR3 counts 16 amino acids. Just CDR3 DNA is preserved here, 48 bases in frame from base 1. A distance of 14 bases separates the germline ends of V and J, which lose 2 bases and 1 base respectively. CDR1 and CDR2, looked up from the germline V gene, are MGHRA and YSYEKL.